This T cell receptor beta chain was recorded in a study of shared clonotypes between healthy human individuals. The naive CD8 fraction comprised CD45RO-negative cells positively selected for CCR7 and excluded terminally differentiated effector memory CD45RA+ cells. Germline CDR1 and CDR2: SGHRS and YFSETQ. This CDR3 comprises 16 residues. V lost 4 bases, J lost 0 bases, and 17 bases lay in between. Libraries were prepared by immunoSEQ multiplex PCR; TCRdb keeps only in-frame clonotypes and omits some of them. The sample holds about 2.2 million clones, approximately 94% seen once. The sample comprised naive CD8+ T cells from PBMCs. V gene TRBV5-1 combines with J gene TRBJ2-7; D may be TRBD1 (6 bases). The TCR originated in a man aged 18 to 30 in good health. Some clones in this sample may be carry-over from other donors' samples. The CDR3 region is CASSAYRDTNSYEQYF. The CDR3, as DNA: TGCGCCAGCAGCGCGTATCGGGACACCAACTCCTACGAGCAGTACTTC.